Sequencing of this T cell receptor beta chain was carried out in a study of vaccination and CD4 T cells after COVID-19. CD4+ T cells that had been cultured provided DNA sequenced with the Oncomine TCR Beta short-read assay. TCRdb recomputed calls from the PCR reads with MiXCR, one row per CDR3 protein. The sample has tens of thousands of distinct CDR3 sequences, approximately 59% seen once. Only a few counts were recorded for this clonotype. Its antigen is currently unknown. The CDR3 has 15 residues. Germline CDR1 is SEHNR and CDR2 is FQNEAQ (reference sequence). V lost 3 bases to trimming and J lost 4 bases; unmatched junction nucleotides: 7. Treatment indicated: approximately 9-day PBMC culture with coronavirus spike peptide pools or control peptides (ViraFEST assay).

The gene calls are TRBV7-9 and TRBJ2-5; 8 nucleotides align to TRBD2. This clonotype originated in a human donor who received a COVID-19 vaccine. The sequenced sample was CD4+ T cells from blood, cultured in vitro, obtained after SARS-CoV-2 vaccination. The CDR3 sequence is CASSLTGTRGETQYF. CDR3 DNA: TGTGCCAGCAGCTTGACCGGGACTAGGGGAGAGACCCAGTACTTC.